These T cell receptor beta chains were read from a single sample in a study of CD8+CD57+ T cells in acquired aplastic anemia. TCRdb redid the calling of the reads with MiXCR, one entry per CDR3 protein. The sample has about 210,000 distinct CDR3 sequences; under 65% are singletons. Sequenced material: sorted CD4+, CD8+, or CD8+CD57+ T cells (not recorded which) from PBMCs. The receptor source for this set is a human donor in good health. Each CDR3 is given with its conserved first and last residue. The D gene is left open where the match is weak. Only part of the rows carry a size: once, few, many, or a class if the clone is expanded.

J | V | size | D | CDR3 | DNA
TRBJ1-1 | TRBV5-6 | many | NA | CASSLTENTEAFF | TGTGCCAGCAGCTTGACAGAGAACACTGAAGCTTTCTTT
TRBJ2-3 | TRBV4-1 | many | NA | CASSQDPPGHITDTQYF | TGCGCCAGCAGCCAAGACCCCCCGGGACACATCACAGATACGCAGTATTTT
TRBJ1-5 | TRBV10-3 | many | NA | CAISTGETNQPQHF | TGTGCCATCAGTACGGGGGAAACCAATCAGCCCCAGCATTTT
TRBJ2-6 | TRBV27 | NA | TRBD1 | CASSLGTGFGANVLTF | TGTGCCAGCAGTTTAGGGACAGGGTTTGGGGCCAACGTCCTGACTTTC
TRBJ1-2 | TRBV7-9 | NA | NA | CASSPGMGYGYGYTF | TGTGCCAGCAGCCCCGGGATGGGGTACGGGTATGGCTACACCTTC
TRBJ2-7 | TRBV20-1 | few | NA | CSARRTAAYEQYF | TGCAGTGCTAGACGGACAGCAGCCTACGAGCAGTACTTC
TRBJ1-2 | TRBV7-8 | many | NA | CASSLASTESYGYTF | TGTGCCAGCAGCTTGGCCTCGACAGAATCCTATGGCTACACCTTC
TRBJ2-3 | TRBV11-2 | NA | NA | CASSLAGGSPDTQYF | TGTGCCAGCAGCTTAGCAGGGGGGTCGCCAGATACGCAGTATTTT
TRBJ1-1 | TRBV6-5 | many | NA | CASTKDSGLYTEAFF | TGTGCCAGCACGAAAGATTCAGGGCTGTACACTGAAGCTTTCTTT
TRBJ2-7 | TRBV20-1 | NA | NA | CSARSGTSSNEQYF | TGCAGTGCTAGATCAGGTACTAGCAGTAACGAGCAGTACTTC
TRBJ2-1 | TRBV9 | NA | NA | CASSASQGGNEQFF | TGTGCCAGCAGCGCATCACAGGGGGGGAATGAGCAGTTCTTC
TRBJ2-7 | TRBV10-3 | few | NA | CAISSDGSYEQYF | TGTGCCATCAGTTCAGACGGCAGTTACGAGCAGTACTTC
TRBJ1-5 | TRBV20-1 | NA | NA | CSAREMGASNQPQHF | TGCAGTGCTAGAGAAATGGGGGCGAGTAATCAGCCCCAGCATTTT
TRBJ2-7 | TRBV10-2 | NA | TRBD1 | CASSISDRGPWGYEQYF | TGCGCCAGCAGCATTTCCGACAGGGGCCCCTGGGGATACGAGCAGTACTTC
TRBJ1-6 | TRBV7-8 | NA | TRBD1 | CASSLRPGTGNSPLHF | TGTGCCAGCAGCTTACGACCCGGGACAGGGAATTCACCCCTCCACTTT
TRBJ2-3 | TRBV19 | NA | NA | CASSLGAPATQYF | TGTGCCAGTAGCCTTGGGGCACCAGCTACGCAGTATTTT
TRBJ1-5 | TRBV7-8 | NA | NA | CASSPGPQPQHF | TGTGCCAGCAGCCCCGGTCCTCAGCCCCAGCATTTT
TRBJ1-4 | TRBV6-9 | NA | TRBD1 | CASRPSRQGTNEKLFF | TGTGCCAGCAGACCCTCTAGACAGGGGACTAATGAAAAACTGTTTTTT
TRBJ1-2 | TRBV7-8 | few | TRBD1 | CASSLVDRGQSGYTF | TGTGCCAGCAGCTTAGTGGACAGGGGGCAGAGTGGCTACACCTTC
TRBJ2-7 | TRBV9 | many | NA | CASSVVSGKLHEQYF | TGTGCCAGCAGCGTAGTATCAGGTAAACTGCACGAGCAGTACTTC
TRBJ2-3 | TRBV20-1 | many | TRBD2 | CSARVVSGGIQDPPDTQYF | TGCAGTGCTAGAGTTGTAAGCGGGGGGATTCAGGACCCCCCAGATACGCAGTATTTT
TRBJ1-1 | TRBV9 | NA | NA | CASTAVGARNTETFF | TGTGCCAGCACCGCGGTGGGGGCTCGAAACACTGAAACTTTCTTT
TRBJ2-3 | TRBV20-1 | many | TRBD2 | CSARDYFTDTQYF | TGCAGTGCCCGGGACTATTTCACAGATACGCAGTATTTT
TRBJ1-1 | TRBV7-9 | many | NA | CASSLGFGGLGTEAFF | TGTGCCAGCAGCTTAGGATTCGGGGGGCTTGGGACTGAAGCTTTCTTT
TRBJ1-5 | TRBV29-1 | NA | NA | CSVEGVKKQPQHF | TGCAGCGTTGAAGGGGTGAAGAAGCAGCCCCAGCATTTT
TRBJ1-3 | TRBV29-1 | NA | NA | CSVTGTGNTIYF | TGCAGCGTTACAGGGACCGGAAACACCATATATTTT
TRBJ1-1 | TRBV7-9 | NA | TRBD1 | CASSRTGMNTEAFF | TGTGCCAGCAGTAGGACAGGGATGAACACTGAAGCTTTCTTT
TRBJ2-1 | TRBV30 | NA | NA | CAWTAGSSYNEQFF | TGTGCCTGGACCGCCGGGAGCTCCTACAATGAGCAGTTCTTC
TRBJ1-1 | TRBV6-5 | many | TRBD1 | CASSFGTAGTEAFF | TGTGCCAGCAGTTTTGGGACAGCAGGCACTGAAGCTTTCTTT
TRBJ1-1 | TRBV7-8 | NA | NA | CASSLGAGLMNTEAFF | TGTGCCAGCAGCTTGGGGGCGGGACTCATGAACACTGAAGCTTTCTTT
TRBJ1-2 | TRBV10-1 | NA | NA | CASSERPNYGYTF | TGCGCCAGCAGTGAGCGACCTAACTATGGCTACACCTTC
TRBJ2-2 | TRBV12-5 | many | TRBD2 | CASGPTGGAVGELFF | TGTGCTAGTGGACCAACGGGGGGGGCAGTCGGGGAGCTGTTTTTT
TRBJ2-1 | TRBV11-3 | many | NA | CASSAFYQGPYNEQFF | TGTGCCAGCAGCGCCTTCTATCAGGGGCCCTACAATGAGCAGTTCTTC
TRBJ2-7 | TRBV11-2 | many | NA | CASSRDPLIEQYF | TGTGCCAGCAGCCGGGACCCCCTTATCGAGCAGTACTTC
TRBJ2-7 | TRBV9 | few | NA | CASSVDPGREQYF | TGTGCCAGCAGCGTAGACCCGGGACGCGAGCAGTACTTC
TRBJ2-2 | TRBV7-9 | NA | TRBD2 | CASSPIAGGPAGELFF | TGTGCCAGCAGCCCGATAGCGGGGGGGCCCGCCGGGGAGCTGTTTTTT
TRBJ2-5 | TRBV19 | NA | TRBD2 | CASSVYGLAGLETQYF | TGTGCCAGTAGTGTCTACGGACTAGCGGGGCTGGAGACCCAGTACTTC
TRBJ1-6 | TRBV19 | few | TRBD1 | CASSQRDRSSYNSPLHF | TGTGCCAGTAGTCAACGGGACAGGAGCTCCTATAATTCACCCCTCCACTTT
TRBJ2-7 | TRBV5-1 | NA | NA | CASSQGGWGEGYEQYF | TGCGCCAGCAGCCAAGGGGGTTGGGGAGAGGGCTACGAGCAGTACTTC
TRBJ1-2 | TRBV7-2 | NA | NA | CASSLSEGPDGYTF | TGTGCCAGCAGCTTATCCGAGGGCCCTGATGGCTACACCTTC
TRBJ1-1 | TRBV6-6 | few | NA | CASSELSGYTEAFF | TGTGCCAGCAGTGAATTGTCCGGGTACACTGAAGCTTTCTTT
TRBJ2-3 | TRBV24-1 | NA | NA | CATSGVDSSSYNEQYF | TGTGCCACCAGTGGTGTGGACTCGAGCTCCTACAATGAGCAGTATTTT
TRBJ1-1 | TRBV2 | NA | NA | CASSEAGLPSTAAFF | TGTGCCAGCAGTGAAGCGGGACTCCCTAGCACTGCAGCTTTCTTT
TRBJ2-3 | TRBV7-9 | NA | TRBD2 | CASSLAGSTDTQYF | TGTGCCAGCAGTCTAGCGGGATCCACAGATACGCAGTATTTT
TRBJ1-1 | TRBV19 | NA | TRBD1 | CASSVTGRGTEAFF | TGTGCCAGTAGTGTGACAGGGCGGGGCACTGAAGCTTTCTTT
TRBJ1-1 | TRBV10-3 | few | NA | CAISSTTQGGTEAFF | TGTGCCATCAGTTCAACAACACAGGGTGGCACTGAAGCTTTCTTT
TRBJ1-1 | TRBV19 | NA | NA | CASRPQGYGHTEAFF | TGTGCCAGTAGACCACAGGGATATGGTCACACTGAAGCTTTCTTT
TRBJ2-6 | TRBV2 | NA | TRBD1 | CASSLTGVGANVLTF | TGTGCCAGCAGCTTGACAGGGGTCGGGGCCAACGTCCTGACTTTC
TRBJ2-6 | TRBV10-2 | NA | NA | CASSEGHRSGANVLAF | TGCGCCAGCAGTGAGGGGCACCGCTCTGGGGCCAACGTCCTGGCTTTC
TRBJ2-2 | TRBV24-1 | few | NA | CATSDSRRANTGELFF | TGTGCCACCAGTGATTCGCGGAGAGCAAACACCGGGGAGCTGTTTTTT
TRBJ2-5 | TRBV7-9 | NA | NA | CASSLDGLQETQYF | TGTGCCAGCAGCTTAGATGGGTTGCAAGAGACCCAGTACTTC
TRBJ1-2 | TRBV9 | once | NA | CASRRGRDDGYTF | TGTGCCAGCAGGAGGGGCAGGGATGATGGCTACACCTTC
TRBJ2-5 | TRBV20-1 | NA | NA | CSARGLQETQYF | TGCAGTGCTAGAGGTCTCCAAGAGACCCAGTACTTC
TRBJ2-1 | TRBV10-1 | NA | NA | CASSELEGSPYNEQFF | TGCGCCAGCAGTGAGTTAGAAGGGTCGCCCTACAATGAGCAGTTCTTC
TRBJ2-1 | TRBV2 | many | NA | CASVWQGTYNEQFF | TGTGCCAGCGTATGGCAGGGTACCTACAATGAGCAGTTCTTC
TRBJ2-7 | TRBV19 | NA | TRBD1 | CASSPDRLFYEQYF | TGTGCCAGTAGCCCGGACAGGTTATTCTACGAGCAGTACTTC
TRBJ2-7 | TRBV5-1 | NA | NA | CASSLRTGGYEPYF | TGCGCCAGCAGCCTACGGACGGGGGGCTACGAGCCGTACTTC
TRBJ2-5 | TRBV25-1 | NA | TRBD1 | CASSAGQGRETQYF | TGTGCCAGCAGTGCAGGACAGGGTCGAGAGACCCAGTACTTC
TRBJ1-2 | TRBV12-5 | many | NA | CASGFGGSGYTF | TGTGCTAGTGGTTTCGGGGGATCTGGCTACACCTTC